These T cell receptor beta chains were read from a single sample in a study of Graves' ophthalmopathy and Graves' hyperthyroidism. Each CDR3 protein gets one entry after TCRdb re-called the multiplex PCR reads with MiXCR. The table has 360,000 or so distinct CDR3 sequences, around 20% seen once. The specimen sequenced was peripheral blood. The receptors here all came from a woman aged 18-30 years with Graves' ophthalmopathy. CDR3s include the opening cysteine and the closing phenylalanine or tryptophan. Each record gives: V gene, J gene, D gene, clone size, CDR3 DNA, CDR3 protein. D genes are given only for firm matches. Expanded clones get a size class; other rows say once, few or many, or leave the size out.

V gene: TRBV6-5
J gene: TRBJ2-7
D gene: .
clone size: many
CDR3 DNA: TGTGCCAGCAGTTATCGAGCGGGTAACTCCTACGAGCAGTACTTC
CDR3 protein: CASSYRAGNSYEQYF

V gene: TRBV6-5
J gene: TRBJ1-6
D gene: .
clone size: many
CDR3 DNA: TGTGCCAGCAGTTACTCGAGATATGACCTAGGTTCACCCCTCCACTTT
CDR3 protein: CASSYSRYDLGSPLHF

V gene: TRBV7-2
J gene: TRBJ2-7
D gene: .
clone size: many
CDR3 DNA: TGTGCCAGCAGCTTAAAGTATTCCTACGAGCAGTACTTC
CDR3 protein: CASSLKYSYEQYF

V gene: TRBV30
J gene: TRBJ1-1
D gene: .
clone size: many
CDR3 DNA: TGTGCCTGGACAGGGGCTAGTGAAGCTTTCTTT
CDR3 protein: CAWTGASEAFF

V gene: TRBV29-1
J gene: TRBJ1-3
D gene: .
clone size: many
CDR3 DNA: TGCAGCGTTGAGTACGCCCGGGGGCAGGCCCTCTCTGGAAACACCATATATTTT
CDR3 protein: CSVEYARGQALSGNTIYF

V gene: TRBV6-2/TRBV6-3
J gene: TRBJ2-7
D gene: .
clone size: many
CDR3 DNA: TGTGCCAGCAGCTTCTCCGCCTACGAGCAGTACTTC
CDR3 protein: CASSFSAYEQYF

V gene: TRBV12-3/TRBV12-4
J gene: TRBJ2-2
D gene: TRBD1
clone size: many
CDR3 DNA: TGTGCCAGCAGTCAGGGGGCAGTAACCGGGGAGCTGTTTTTT
CDR3 protein: CASSQGAVTGELFF

V gene: TRBV28
J gene: TRBJ1-1
D gene: .
clone size: many
CDR3 DNA: TGTGCCAGCAGTTTCGCAGGGACGAACACTGAAGCTTTCTTT
CDR3 protein: CASSFAGTNTEAFF

V gene: TRBV10-3
J gene: TRBJ1-5
D gene: .
clone size: many
CDR3 DNA: TGTGCCATCAGTGATTTTGGGGGCGGAAATCAGCCCCAGCATTTT
CDR3 protein: CAISDFGGGNQPQHF

V gene: TRBV12-3/TRBV12-4
J gene: TRBJ1-3
D gene: .
clone size: .
CDR3 DNA: .
CDR3 protein: CASSFLAGRSGNTIYF

V gene: TRBV20-1
J gene: TRBJ2-7
D gene: .
clone size: many
CDR3 DNA: TGCAGTGCTAAGGGGAGTAGACACGAGCAGTACTTC
CDR3 protein: CSAKGSRHEQYF

V gene: TRBV11-2
J gene: TRBJ1-5
D gene: .
clone size: many
CDR3 DNA: TGTGCCAGCAGCTTATCCTCCGGGGCAGGGCCAGGGAATCAGCCCCAGCATTTT
CDR3 protein: CASSLSSGAGPGNQPQHF

V gene: TRBV4-3
J gene: TRBJ1-3
D gene: TRBD1
clone size: .
CDR3 DNA: TGCGCCAGCAGCCAAGACAGGGGGCAGGGAAACACCATATATTTT
CDR3 protein: CASSQDRGQGNTIYF